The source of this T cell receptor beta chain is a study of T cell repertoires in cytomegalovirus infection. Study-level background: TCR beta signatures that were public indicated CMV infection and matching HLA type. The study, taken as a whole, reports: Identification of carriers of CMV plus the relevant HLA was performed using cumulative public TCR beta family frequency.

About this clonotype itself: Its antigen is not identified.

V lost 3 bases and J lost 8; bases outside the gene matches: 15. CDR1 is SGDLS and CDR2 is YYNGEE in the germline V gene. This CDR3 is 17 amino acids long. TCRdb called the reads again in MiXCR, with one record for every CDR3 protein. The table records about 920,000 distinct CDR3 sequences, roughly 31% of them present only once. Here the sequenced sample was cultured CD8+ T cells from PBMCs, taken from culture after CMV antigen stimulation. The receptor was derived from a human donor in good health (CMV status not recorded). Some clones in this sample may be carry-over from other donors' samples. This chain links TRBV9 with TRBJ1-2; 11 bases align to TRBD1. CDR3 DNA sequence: TGTGCCAGCAGCGATACCGCGGGCGGACAGGGGGCGCGCGGCTACACCTTC. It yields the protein CASSDTAGGQGARGYTF. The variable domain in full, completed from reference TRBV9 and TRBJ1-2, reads DSGVTQTPKHLITATGQRVTLRCSPRSGDLSVYWYQQSLDQGLQFLIQYYNGEERAKGNILERFSAQQFPDLHSELNLSSLELGDSALYFCASSDTAGGQGARGYTFGSGTRLTVV.